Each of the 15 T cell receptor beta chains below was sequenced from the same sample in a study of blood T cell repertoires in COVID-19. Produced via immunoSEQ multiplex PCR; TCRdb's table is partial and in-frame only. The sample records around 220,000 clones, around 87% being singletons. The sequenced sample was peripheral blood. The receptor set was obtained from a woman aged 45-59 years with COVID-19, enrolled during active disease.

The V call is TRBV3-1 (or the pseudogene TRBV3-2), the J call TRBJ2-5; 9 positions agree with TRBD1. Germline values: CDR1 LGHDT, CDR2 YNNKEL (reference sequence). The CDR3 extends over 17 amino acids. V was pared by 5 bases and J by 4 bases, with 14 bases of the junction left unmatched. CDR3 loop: CASSEGTGRRGRETQYF. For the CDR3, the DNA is TGTGCCAGCAGCGAAGGGACAGGGCGTAGGGGAAGAGAGACCCAGTACTTC.

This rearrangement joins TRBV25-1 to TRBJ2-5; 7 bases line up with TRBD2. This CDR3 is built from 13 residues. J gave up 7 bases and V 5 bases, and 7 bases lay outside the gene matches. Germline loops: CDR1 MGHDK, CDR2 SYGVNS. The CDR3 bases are TGTGCCAGCAGTCGACAAAGGGAGGGGACCCAGTACTTC. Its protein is CASSRQREGTQYF.

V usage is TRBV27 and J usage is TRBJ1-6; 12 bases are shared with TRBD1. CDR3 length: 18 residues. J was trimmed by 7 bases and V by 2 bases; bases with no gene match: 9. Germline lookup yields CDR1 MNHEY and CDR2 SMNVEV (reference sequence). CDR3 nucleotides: TGTGCCAGCAGTTTAATATGGGGACAGGGGGCGAGAAATTCACCCCTCCACTTT. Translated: CASSLIWGQGARNSPLHF.

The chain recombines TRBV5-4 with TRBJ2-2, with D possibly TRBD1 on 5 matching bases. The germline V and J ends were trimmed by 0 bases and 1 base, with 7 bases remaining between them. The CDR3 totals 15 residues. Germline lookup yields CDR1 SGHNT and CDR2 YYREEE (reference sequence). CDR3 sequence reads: CASSLAQGNTGELFF. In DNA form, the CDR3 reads TGTGCCAGCAGCTTGGCGCAGGGGAACACCGGGGAGCTGTTTTTT. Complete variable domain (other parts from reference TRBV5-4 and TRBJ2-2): ETGVTQSPTHLIKTRGQQVTLRCSSQSGHNTVSWYQQALGQGPQFIFQYYREEENGRGNFPPRFSGLQFPNYSSELNVNALELDDSALYLCASSLAQGNTGELFFGEGSRLTVL.

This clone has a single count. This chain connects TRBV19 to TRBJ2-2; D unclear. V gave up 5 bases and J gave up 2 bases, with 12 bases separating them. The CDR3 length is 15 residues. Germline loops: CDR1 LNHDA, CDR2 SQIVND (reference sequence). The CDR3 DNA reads TGTGCCAGTAGTCTCCTACGCGGCAACACCGGGGAGCTGTTTTTT. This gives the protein CASSLLRGNTGELFF.

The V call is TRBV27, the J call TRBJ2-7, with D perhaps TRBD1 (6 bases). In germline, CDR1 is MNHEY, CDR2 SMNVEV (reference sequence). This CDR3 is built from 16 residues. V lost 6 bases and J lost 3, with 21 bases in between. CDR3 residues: CASSKGPTGKLYEQYF. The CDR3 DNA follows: TGTGCCAGCAGCAAAGGGCCAACAGGGAAACTCTACGAGCAGTACTTC.

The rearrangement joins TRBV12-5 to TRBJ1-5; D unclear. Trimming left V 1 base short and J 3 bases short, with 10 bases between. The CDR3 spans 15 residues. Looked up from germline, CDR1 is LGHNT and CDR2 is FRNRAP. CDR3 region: CASGLGSFFNQPQHF. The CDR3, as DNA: TGTGCTAGTGGTTTGGGTAGTTTCTTCAATCAGCCCCAGCATTTT.

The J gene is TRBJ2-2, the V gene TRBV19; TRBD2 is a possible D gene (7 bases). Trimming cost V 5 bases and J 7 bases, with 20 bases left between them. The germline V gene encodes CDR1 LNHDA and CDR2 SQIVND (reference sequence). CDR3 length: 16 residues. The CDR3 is CASSPRVGGPIGELFF. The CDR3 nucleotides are TGTGCCAGTAGTCCCCGGGTCGGGGGGCCAATCGGGGAGCTGTTTTTT.

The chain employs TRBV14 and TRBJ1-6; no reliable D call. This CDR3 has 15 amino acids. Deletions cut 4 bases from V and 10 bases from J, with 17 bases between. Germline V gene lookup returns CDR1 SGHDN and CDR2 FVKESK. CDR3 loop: CASSLKSAVGSPLHF. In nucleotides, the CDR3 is TGTGCCAGCAGCCTTAAATCGGCTGTCGGGTCACCCCTCCACTTT. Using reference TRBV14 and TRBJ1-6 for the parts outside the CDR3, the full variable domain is EAGVTQFPSHSVIEKGQTVTLRCDPISGHDNLYWYRRVMGKEIKFLLHFVKESKQDESGMPNNRFLAERTGGTYSTLKVQPAELEDSGVYFCASSLKSAVGSPLHFGNGTRLTVT.

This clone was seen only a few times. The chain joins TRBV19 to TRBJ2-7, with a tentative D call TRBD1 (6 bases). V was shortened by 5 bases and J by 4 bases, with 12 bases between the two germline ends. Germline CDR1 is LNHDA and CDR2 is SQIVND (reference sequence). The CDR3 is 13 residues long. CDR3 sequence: CASSPATGYEQYV. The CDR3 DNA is TGTGCCAGTAGTCCCGCCACAGGGTACGAGCAGTACGTC.

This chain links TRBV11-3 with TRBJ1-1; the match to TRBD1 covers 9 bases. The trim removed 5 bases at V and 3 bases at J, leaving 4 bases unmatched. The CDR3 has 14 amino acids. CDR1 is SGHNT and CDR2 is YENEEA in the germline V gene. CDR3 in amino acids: CASSQGQGYTEAFF. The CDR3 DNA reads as TGTGCCAGCAGCCAAGGACAGGGGTACACTGAAGCTTTCTTT. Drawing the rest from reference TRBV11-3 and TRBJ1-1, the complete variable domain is EAGVVQSPRYKIIEKKQPVAFWCNPISGHNTLYWYLQNLGQGPELLIRYENEEAVDDSQLPKDRFSAERLKGVDSTLKIQPAELGDSAVYLCASSQGQGYTEAFFGQGTRLTVV.

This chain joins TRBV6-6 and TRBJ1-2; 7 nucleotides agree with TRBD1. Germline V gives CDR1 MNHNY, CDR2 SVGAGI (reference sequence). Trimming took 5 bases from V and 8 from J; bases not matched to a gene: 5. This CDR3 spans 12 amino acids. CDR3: CASSLTGEGYTF. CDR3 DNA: TGTGCCAGCAGTCTCACAGGGGAAGGCTACACCTTC.

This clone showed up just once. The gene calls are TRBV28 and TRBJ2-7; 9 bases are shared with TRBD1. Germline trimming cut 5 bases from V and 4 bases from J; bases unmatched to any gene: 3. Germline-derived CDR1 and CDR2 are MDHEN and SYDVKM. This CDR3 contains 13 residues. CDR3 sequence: CASSQGQGYEQYV. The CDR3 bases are TGTGCCAGCAGTCAAGGACAGGGGTACGAGCAGTACGTC.

The CDR3 reads CASSFSGTGIAEQYV. CDR3 coding DNA: TGTGCCAGCAGCTTCTCGGGGACAGGGATCGCCGAGCAGTACGTC. V is TRBV5-6 and J is TRBJ2-7; 9 nucleotides align to TRBD1. The CDR3 is made up of 15 amino acids. With 2 bases clipped from V and 6 bases from J, the junction kept 9 bases outside the gene matches. CDR1 is SGHDT, CDR2 YYEEEE, per germline.

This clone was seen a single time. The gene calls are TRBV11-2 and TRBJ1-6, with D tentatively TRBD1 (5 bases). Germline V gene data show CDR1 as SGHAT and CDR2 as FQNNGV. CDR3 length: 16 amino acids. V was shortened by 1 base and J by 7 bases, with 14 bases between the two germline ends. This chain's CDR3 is CASSLGPRAGNSPLHF. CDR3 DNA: TGTGCCAGCAGCTTAGGCCCTCGGGCAGGGAATTCACCCCTCCACTTT.